This T cell receptor beta chain was profiled in a study of T-cell reconstitution after alpha-beta-depleted transplantation in children. Deletions cut 2 bases from V and 9 bases from J, with 10 bases between. Germline CDR1 is SEHNR and CDR2 is FQNEAQ (reference sequence). There are 12 residues in the CDR3. This clonotype was counted only a few times. Preparing the TCRbeta library involved the use of unique molecular identifiers. TCRdb redid the calling of the PCR reads with MiXCR, one entry per CDR3 protein. The repertoire includes about 580,000 distinct CDR3 sequences, under 30% of them detected once, and roughly 13% sits in the top ten.

This specimen was PBMCs, mostly from graft donor cells, taken 360 days after TCRalphabeta/CD19-depleted stem cell transplant. The chain employs TRBV7-9 and TRBJ2-5, with D hard to call. This clonotype was obtained from a boy under two years old who had a stem cell transplant for acute myeloid leukemia, so the T cells may come from the graft donor. The CDR3 spells CASSLLRLPQYF. CDR3 nucleotide sequence: TGTGCCAGCAGCTTATTGCGCCTTCCCCAGTACTTC.